This T cell receptor beta chain was observed in a study of cytomegalovirus exposure and HLA in healthy donors. Note on this clone: The antigen is not known.

Whole-study findings and limits: Rarity characterized most TCR sequences, yet some public TCRs appeared in many donors. According to a later analysis, TCR clusters from the first cohort tended to co-occur in the 110 or so validation repertoires. According to the study, around 180 TCR beta chains were cytomegalovirus-associated.

Germline CDR1 reads SGHTA; CDR2 reads FQGNSA. Trimming left V 5 bases short and J 6 bases short, with 17 bases between. CDR3 length: 14 amino acids. Only in-frame clones appear in the TCRdb table, and some are missing; sequencing was by immunoSEQ multiplex PCR. The data contain approximately 200,000 clones, 65% to 90% of them seen just once; the ten biggest clones take up 10% to 15%. Input material: PBMCs. The chain employs TRBV7-2 and TRBJ2-7, with D unresolved. This TCR was recovered from a woman in her twenties or thirties in good health and CMV-seropositive. CDR3 nucleotide sequence: TGTGCCAGCAGCCCCAGGTGGAATTTCGGCGAGCAGTACTTC. Protein: CASSPRWNFGEQYF. The full variable domain, its missing parts supplied by reference TRBV7-2 and TRBJ2-7, is GAGVSQSPSNKVTEKGKDVELRCDPISGHTALYWYRQSLGQGLEFLIYFQGNSAPDKSGLPSDRFSAERTGGSVSTLTIQRTQQEDSAVYLCASSPRWNFGEQYFGPGTRLTVT.